These 28 T cell receptor beta chains were all obtained from the same sample, sequenced in a study of T cell repertoires in cytomegalovirus infection (dated by TCRdb to 2018 to 2020). Sequencing was carried out with an Illumina HiSeq 1500. TCRdb redid the processing of the public reads, applying fastp at Q25 and MiXCR, and retained in-frame beta chains. A single entry per CDR3 protein holds the most common genes and DNA from its merged rows. This sample lists about 490,000 distinct CDR3 sequences; around a quarter were detected once. Roughly an eighth of the sample is held by the ten biggest clonotypes. What was sequenced was PBMCs. These receptors were obtained from a human donor in good health (CMV status not recorded). Some clones in this sample may be carry-over from other donors' samples.

This clonotype was found many times. The chain carries TRBV28 and TRBJ2-1; no definite D call. Between the trimmed V and J ends, which lost 3 bases and 0 bases, there was a span of 9 bases. From germline, CDR1 is MDHEN and CDR2 SYDVKM. The CDR3 length is 15 residues. The chain's CDR3 is CASSLGLNSYNEQFF. For the CDR3, the DNA is TGTGCCAGCAGTTTGGGTCTCAACTCCTACAATGAGCAGTTCTTC.

The V gene is TRBV12-3 or TRBV12-4, the J gene TRBJ1-1; D gene uncertain. CDR3 length: 14 amino acids. Trimming took off 5 bases at V and 9 bases at J, with 19 bases between the two ends. The CDR3 loop is CASSPQMIPGQAFF. CDR3 DNA sequence: TGTGCCAGCAGTCCCCAGATGATACCCGGGCAAGCTTTCTTT.

This clonotype was observed a few times. This chain connects TRBV4-3 to TRBJ2-5; 8 nucleotides match TRBD1. Germline V gene sequence: CDR1 LGHNA, CDR2 YSLEER. The CDR3 is 15 amino acids. V shed 0 bases, J shed 4 bases, and the junction held 4 bases outside the gene matches. The CDR3 region is CASSQDEQGGETQYF. The CDR3 DNA follows: TGCGCCAGCAGCCAAGATGAACAGGGGGGAGAGACCCAGTACTTC.

This clonotype has at least ten counts. The V gene is TRBV6-1, the J gene TRBJ2-6, with D uncertain. Germline values: CDR1 MNHNS, CDR2 SASEGT. The V end lost 4 bases, the J end lost 0 bases, and 7 bases lay between the germline ends. There are 15 residues in the CDR3. The CDR3 loop reads CASSGRSSGANVLTF. Written as DNA, the CDR3 is TGTGCCAGCAGTGGGCGTAGCTCTGGGGCCAACGTCCTGACTTTC.

The chain uses TRBV19 and TRBJ1-4; D is unclear. Germline V gene lookup returns CDR1 LNHDA and CDR2 SQIVND (reference sequence). Between the trimmed V and J ends, which lost 3 bases and 10 bases, there was a span of 15 bases. The CDR3 covers 14 residues. This chain's CDR3 is CASSIGPPEGKLFF. CDR3 nucleotide sequence: TGTGCCAGTAGTATCGGGCCCCCAGAAGGAAAACTGTTTTTT.

This clonotype was picked up a small number of times. The chain joins TRBV7-9 to TRBJ2-2, with TRBD2 matching over 12 bases. Per the germline V gene, CDR1 is SEHNR and CDR2 is FQNEAQ (reference sequence). The CDR3 totals 16 residues. V was clipped by 5 bases and J by 0 bases; unmatched bases: 1. The CDR3 spells CASSRTSGTNTGELFF. CDR3 sequence (DNA): TGTGCCAGCAGCCGGACTAGCGGGACGAACACCGGGGAGCTGTTTTTT.

This chain connects TRBV4-2 to TRBJ1-1; a possible D gene is TRBD1 (6 bases). V was pared by 4 bases and J by 11 bases, with 17 bases between. This CDR3 has 13 residues. Germline CDR1 LGHNA, CDR2 YNFKEQ. The CDR3 reads CASSPGLHREAFF. Written as DNA, the CDR3 is TGTGCCAGCAGCCCGGGACTCCACAGGGAGGCTTTCTTT.

The chain joins TRBV7-2 to TRBJ1-1; D is perhaps TRBD1 (6 bases). Trimming stripped 5 bases from V and 4 bases from J, with 23 bases between. Germline V gives CDR1 SGHTA, CDR2 FQGNSA. The CDR3 has 17 residues. The DNA of the CDR3 is TGTGCCAGCAGCGCACTTGGGGCAGGGGCCGGTTTCACTGAAGCTTTCTTT. Its translation is CASSALGAGAGFTEAFF.

Many counts were recorded for this clonotype. The DNA of the CDR3 is TGTGCCAGCAGCTTGCTACGAGAGTTGACTGAAGCTTTCTTT. Residues: CASSLLRELTEAFF. This chain connects TRBV7-2 to TRBJ1-1; D unresolved. With 3 bases removed from V and 5 bases from J, the gap between germline ends came to 13 bases. CDR1 is SGHTA and CDR2 is FQGNSA in the germline V gene. CDR3 length equals 14 residues.

This clonotype was seen a few times. This chain joins TRBV15 and TRBJ2-3; D gene unclear. Trimming removed 0 bases from V and 4 bases from J, with 14 bases in between. CDR3 length equals 16 residues. The germline V gene encodes CDR1 LNHNV and CDR2 YYDKDF (reference sequence). The CDR3 DNA reads TGTGCCACCAGCAGAGACAGTATCTTAGGGCCAGATACGCAGTATTTT. Amino acids: CATSRDSILGPDTQYF.

This clonotype was seen at least ten times. V gene TRBV7-2 combines with J gene TRBJ2-3; a possible D gene is TRBD2 (6 bases). V was cut by 5 bases and J by 0 bases, with 9 bases left in between. Germline-derived CDR1 and CDR2 are SGHTA and FQGNSA. The CDR3 has 14 residues. The DNA of the CDR3 is TGTGCCAGCAGCCCGGGACTGAGCACAGATACGCAGTATTTT. As protein: CASSPGLSTDTQYF.

A few counts support this clonotype. The rearrangement uses TRBV5-5 and TRBJ1-5; no clear D. The CDR3 spans 14 residues. V was pared by 1 base and J by 1 base, with 6 bases between. The germline V gene encodes CDR1 SGHKS and CDR2 YYEKEE (reference sequence). The CDR3 loop reads CASSLFGSNQPQHF. The CDR3, as DNA: TGTGCCAGCAGCTTGTTCGGCAGCAATCAGCCCCAGCATTTT.

The genes are TRBV24-1 and TRBJ2-2; D possibly corresponds to TRBD1 (6 bases). Germline V lookup: CDR1 KGHDR, CDR2 SFDVKD. This CDR3 has 15 residues. The V end was cut by 7 bases, the J end by 1 base, with 12 bases between. The CDR3 spells CATSRQDGNTGELFF. CDR3 bases: TGTGCCACCAGCAGACAGGACGGGAACACCGGGGAGCTGTTTTTT.

The chain links TRBV12-3 or TRBV12-4 to TRBJ1-2; 7 bases fit TRBD1. Germline trimming cut 6 bases from V and 4 bases from J; bases unmatched to any gene: 2. The CDR3 loop spans 12 amino acids. Here the CDR3 reads CASRTGTYGYTF. DNA for the CDR3: TGTGCCAGCAGGACAGGGACCTATGGCTACACCTTC.

V is TRBV29-1 and J is TRBJ1-3; tentatively, D is TRBD1 (6 bases). The V gene lost 5 bases and the J gene lost 0 bases, with 14 bases spanning the gap. This CDR3 contains 15 residues. Germline CDR1 reads SQVTM; CDR2 reads ANQGSEA. The chain's CDR3 is CSVQKPGVSGNTIYF. The CDR3 nucleotides read TGCAGCGTTCAGAAACCAGGGGTCTCTGGAAACACCATATATTTT.

This clonotype was seen more than once but under ten times. This chain links TRBV29-1 with TRBJ2-3; 7 bases fit TRBD2. V was clipped by 3 bases and J by 4 bases; unmatched bases: 13. From germline, CDR1 is SQVTM and CDR2 ANQGSEA. The CDR3 is made up of 16 amino acids. CDR3 coding DNA: TGCAGCGTTGACCTCCAACTTGGCGGGAGCGCAGATACGCAGTATTTT. It codes for CSVDLQLGGSADTQYF.

V usage is TRBV19 and J usage is TRBJ1-1; TRBD1 matches at 9 bases. V gave up 5 bases and J gave up 1 base; unmatched junction bases: 5. The germline gives CDR1 LNHDA, CDR2 SQIVND (reference sequence). The CDR3 has 15 amino acids. CDR3 sequence: CASSPPGQGNTEAFF. The CDR3 DNA is TGTGCCAGTAGTCCTCCGGGACAGGGGAACACTGAAGCTTTCTTT.

This clonotype was detected many times. The genes are TRBV7-9 and TRBJ1-1; D possibly corresponds to TRBD1 (5 bases). There are 14 residues in the CDR3. Per the germline V gene, CDR1 is SEHNR and CDR2 is FQNEAQ (reference sequence). Trimming left V 5 bases short and J 0 bases short, with 10 bases between. Here the CDR3 reads CASSPGRLNTEAFF. The CDR3 DNA follows: TGTGCCAGCAGCCCGGGACGCTTGAACACTGAAGCTTTCTTT.

This clonotype was counted a few times. This chain uses TRBV29-1 with TRBJ2-1; TRBD2 matches at 13 bases. Trimming cost V 6 bases and J 10 bases; bases outside gene matches: 9. The CDR3 has 14 amino acids. In germline, CDR1 is SQVTM, CDR2 ANQGSEA. CDR3 sequence (DNA): TGCAGCGTATACGGACTAGCGGGGGCTGGAGAGCAGTTCTTC. Amino acids: CSVYGLAGAGEQFF.

This clonotype was seen only a few times. The chain links TRBV27 to TRBJ2-7; D could derive from TRBD1 or TRBD2 (7 bases each). The CDR3 runs to 14 residues. Trimming stripped 5 bases from V and 6 bases from J, with 17 bases between. CDR1 MNHEY and CDR2 SMNVEV come from the germline V gene (reference sequence). CDR3 region: CASSPRARGGEQYF. The DNA of the CDR3 is TGTGCCAGCAGTCCACGGGCCAGGGGGGGCGAGCAGTACTTC.

This clonotype occurred many times. This chain joins TRBV28 and TRBJ1-5; D not certain. The CDR3 loop spans 14 amino acids. V dropped 5 bases and J dropped 3 bases, with 11 bases sitting between them. Germline V gene lookup returns CDR1 MDHEN and CDR2 SYDVKM. CDR3 nucleotides: TGTGCCAGCAGTCCTGCAGGTTTCAATCAGCCCCAGCATTTT. Its protein is CASSPAGFNQPQHF.

This clonotype was counted between two and nine times. The V call is TRBV7-9, the J call TRBJ2-1, with 14 bases matching TRBD2. The junction had 6 bases not matched to a gene; V was cut back by 4 bases and J by 4 bases. Germline V gives CDR1 SEHNR, CDR2 FQNEAQ (reference sequence). The CDR3 runs to 17 residues. The CDR3 coding sequence is TGTGCCAGCAGCTCAGGACTAGCGGGAGGACGATACAATGAGCAGTTCTTC. It codes for CASSSGLAGGRYNEQFF.

The V gene is TRBV10-3, the J gene TRBJ2-7, with D unclear. Germline CDR1 is ENHRY and CDR2 is SYGVKD. CDR3 length equals 13 residues. The germline V and J ends were trimmed by 4 bases and 2 bases, with 9 bases remaining between them. CDR3 sequence reads: CAISGDWTYEQYV. The CDR3 nucleotides read TGTGCCATCAGTGGCGACTGGACCTACGAGCAGTACGTC.

V is TRBV11-3 and J is TRBJ1-1; D is unresolved. The V gene's germline CDR1 is SGHNT and CDR2 YENEEA. The CDR3 runs 15 residues. Between the trimmed V and J ends, which lost 5 bases and 0 bases, there was a span of 13 bases. The CDR3 DNA reads as TGTGCCAGCAGCGTCGGACGGGGATTGAACACTGAAGCTTTCTTT. As protein: CASSVGRGLNTEAFF.

This clonotype was observed many times. The chain is built from TRBV10-3 and TRBJ2-7, with D maybe TRBD1 (5 bases). The germline V gene encodes CDR1 ENHRY and CDR2 SYGVKD. Trimming shortened V by 6 bases and J by 0 bases, and 9 bases separated the two germline ends. The CDR3 is 13 residues long. This CDR3 is CAISKDSSYEQYV. The CDR3 DNA is TGTGCCATCAGCAAAGACAGCTCCTACGAGCAGTACGTC.

This clonotype was detected only a few times. The chain recombines TRBV20-1 with TRBJ2-1; D perhaps matches TRBD1 (5 bases). The germline V gene encodes CDR1 DFQATT and CDR2 SNEGSKA (reference sequence). The CDR3 is made up of 14 amino acids. The V and J ends lost 2 bases and 7 bases respectively, with 15 bases between them. The CDR3 DNA follows: TGCAGTGCTAGACCTCCTGACAGATTAAATGAGCAGTTCTTC. Translated: CSARPPDRLNEQFF.

The rearrangement joins TRBV27 to TRBJ1-6; D remains ambiguous. Germline loops: CDR1 MNHEY, CDR2 SMNVEV (reference sequence). CDR3 length: 13 amino acids. Trimming stripped 5 bases from V and 9 bases from J, with 11 bases between. The CDR3, as DNA: TGTGCCAGCAGTCCCGGTTCGGGTTCACCCCTCCACTTT. Translating gives CASSPGSGSPLHF.

The chain couples TRBV28 to TRBJ2-7; 9 bases are a match to TRBD1. With 4 bases clipped from V and 6 bases from J, the junction kept 10 bases outside the gene matches. The germline gives CDR1 MDHEN, CDR2 SYDVKM. The CDR3 runs to 15 residues. CDR3 sequence (DNA): TGTGCCAGCAGTTCTTACCGGGACAGGGTTATCGAGCAGTACTTC. Protein: CASSSYRDRVIEQYF. Combining the CDR3 with reference TRBV28 and TRBJ2-7 gives the whole variable domain DVKVTQSSRYLVKRTGEKVFLECVQDMDHENMFWYRQDPGLGLRLIYFSYDVKMKEKGDIPEGYSVSREKKERFSLILESASTNQTSMYLCASSSYRDRVIEQYFGPGTRLTVT.